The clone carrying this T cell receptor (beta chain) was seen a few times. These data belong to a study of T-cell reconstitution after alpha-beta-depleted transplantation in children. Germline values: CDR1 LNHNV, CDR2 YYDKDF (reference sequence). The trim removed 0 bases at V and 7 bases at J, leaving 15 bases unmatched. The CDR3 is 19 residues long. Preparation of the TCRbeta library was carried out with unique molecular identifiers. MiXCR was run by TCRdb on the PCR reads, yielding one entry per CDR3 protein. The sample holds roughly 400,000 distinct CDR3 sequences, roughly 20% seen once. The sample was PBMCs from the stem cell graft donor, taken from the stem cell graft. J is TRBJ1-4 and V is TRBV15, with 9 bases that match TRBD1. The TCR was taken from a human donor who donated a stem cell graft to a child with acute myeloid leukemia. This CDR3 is CATSRDLRQGGDLGEKLFF. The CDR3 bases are TGTGCCACCAGCAGAGATCTACGACAGGGGGGGGATTTGGGTGAAAAACTGTTTTTT.